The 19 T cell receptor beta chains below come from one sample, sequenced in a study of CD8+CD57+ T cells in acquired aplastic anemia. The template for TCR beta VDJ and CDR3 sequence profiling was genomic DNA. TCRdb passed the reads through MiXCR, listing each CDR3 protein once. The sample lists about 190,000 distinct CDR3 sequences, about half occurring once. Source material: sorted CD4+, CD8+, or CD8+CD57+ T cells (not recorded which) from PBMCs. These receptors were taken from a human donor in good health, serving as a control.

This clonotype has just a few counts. This CDR3 reads CASGITGNEKLFF. The CDR3 DNA reads TGTGCCAGCGGAATAACAGGGAATGAAAAACTGTTTTTT. J is TRBJ1-4 and V is TRBV15, with D maybe TRBD1 (6 bases). CDR3 length: 13 residues. V lost 10 bases to trimming and J lost 5 bases, with 14 bases between them. Per germline, CDR1 LNHNV and CDR2 YYDKDF (reference sequence).

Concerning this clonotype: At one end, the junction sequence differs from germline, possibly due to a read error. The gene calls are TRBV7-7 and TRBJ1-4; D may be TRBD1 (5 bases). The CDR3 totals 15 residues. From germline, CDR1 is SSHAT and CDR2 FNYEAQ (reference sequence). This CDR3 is CASSLGRGTNEKLFF. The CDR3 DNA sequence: TGTGCTAGCAGCTTAGGAAGGGGAACTAATGAAAAACTGTTTTTT.

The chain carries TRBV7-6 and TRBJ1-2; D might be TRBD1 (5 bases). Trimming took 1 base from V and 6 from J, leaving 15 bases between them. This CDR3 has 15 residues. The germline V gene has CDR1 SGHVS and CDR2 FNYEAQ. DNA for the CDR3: TGTGCCAGCAGCTTAGACTTACGGGGAGGGGATGGCTACACCTTC. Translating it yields CASSLDLRGGDGYTF.

The CDR3 nucleotides are TGCAGTGCTAGAGATCTGAAGGGCACTGAAGCTTTCTTT. This encodes CSARDLKGTEAFF. The chain joins TRBV20-1 to TRBJ1-1; no clear D. Germline V gene data show CDR1 as DFQATT and CDR2 as SNEGSKA (reference sequence). V lost 0 bases, J lost 4 bases, and 9 bases lay in between. This CDR3 is built from 13 residues.

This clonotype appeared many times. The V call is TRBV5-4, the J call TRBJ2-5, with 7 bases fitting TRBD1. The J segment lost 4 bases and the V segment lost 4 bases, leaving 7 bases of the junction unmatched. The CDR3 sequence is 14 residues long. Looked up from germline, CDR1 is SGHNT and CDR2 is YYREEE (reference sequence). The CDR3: CASSRQGVGETQYF. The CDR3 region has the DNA TGTGCCAGCAGCCGACAGGGCGTGGGAGAGACCCAGTACTTC.

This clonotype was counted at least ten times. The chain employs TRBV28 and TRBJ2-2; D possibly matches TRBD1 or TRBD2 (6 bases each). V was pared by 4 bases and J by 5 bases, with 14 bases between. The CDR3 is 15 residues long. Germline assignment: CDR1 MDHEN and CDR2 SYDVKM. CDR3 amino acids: CASSSPGAWTGELFF. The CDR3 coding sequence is TGTGCCAGCAGTTCGCCGGGGGCGTGGACCGGGGAGCTGTTTTTT.

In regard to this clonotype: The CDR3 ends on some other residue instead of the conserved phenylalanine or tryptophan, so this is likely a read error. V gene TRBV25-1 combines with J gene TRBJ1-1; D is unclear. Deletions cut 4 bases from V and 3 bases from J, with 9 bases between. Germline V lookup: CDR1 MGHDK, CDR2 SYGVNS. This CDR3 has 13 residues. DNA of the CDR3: TGTGCCAGCAGTGGATATAAGGACACTGAAGCTTTCCTT. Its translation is CASSGYKDTEAFL.

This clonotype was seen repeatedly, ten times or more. The CDR3: CASSLFGSPLHF. DNA of the CDR3: TGTGCCAGCAGTTTATTCGGTTCACCCCTCCACTTT. The V gene is TRBV27, the J gene TRBJ1-6; D gene unclear. The CDR3 loop spans 12 amino acids. The germline CDR1 and CDR2 sequences are MNHEY and SMNVEV (reference sequence). V shed 1 base and J shed 9 bases, with 4 bases lying between them.

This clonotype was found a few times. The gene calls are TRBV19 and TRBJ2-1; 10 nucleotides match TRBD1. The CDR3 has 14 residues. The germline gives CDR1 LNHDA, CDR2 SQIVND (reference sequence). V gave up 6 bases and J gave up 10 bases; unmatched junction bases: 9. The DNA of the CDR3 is TGTGCCAGTAGCACGGGACAGGGGTTCGACGAGCAGTTCTTC. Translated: CASSTGQGFDEQFF.

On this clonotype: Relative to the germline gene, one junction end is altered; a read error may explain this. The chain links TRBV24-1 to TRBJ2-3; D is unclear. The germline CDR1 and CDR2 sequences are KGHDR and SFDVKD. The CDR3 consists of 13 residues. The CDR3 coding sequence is TGTGCCACCAGTGAGCCAATCACGGATATGCAGTATTTT. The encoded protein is CATSEPITDMQYF.

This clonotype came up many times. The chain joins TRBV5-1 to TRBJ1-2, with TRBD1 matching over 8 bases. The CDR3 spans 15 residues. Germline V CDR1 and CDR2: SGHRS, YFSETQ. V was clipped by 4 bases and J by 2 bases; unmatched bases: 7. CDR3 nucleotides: TGCGCCAGCAGCCCGGACAGGGTAGCGAACTATGGCTACACCTTC. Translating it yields CASSPDRVANYGYTF.

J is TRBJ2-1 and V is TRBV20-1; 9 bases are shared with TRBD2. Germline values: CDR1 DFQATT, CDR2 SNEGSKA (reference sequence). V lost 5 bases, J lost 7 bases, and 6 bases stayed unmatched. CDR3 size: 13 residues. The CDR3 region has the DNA TGCAGTGCTCGCGGGGGGGCCCGGAATGAGCAGTTCTTC. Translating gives CSARGGARNEQFF.

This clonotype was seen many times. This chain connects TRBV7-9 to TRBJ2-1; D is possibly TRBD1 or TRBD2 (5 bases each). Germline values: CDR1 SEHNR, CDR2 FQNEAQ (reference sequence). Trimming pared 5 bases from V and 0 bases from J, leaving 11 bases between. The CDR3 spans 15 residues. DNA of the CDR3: TGTGCCAGCAGCCGGGGCCAAAGCTCCTACAATGAGCAGTTCTTC. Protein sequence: CASSRGQSSYNEQFF. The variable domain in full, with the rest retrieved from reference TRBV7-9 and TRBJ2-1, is DTGVSQNPRHKITKRGQNVTFRCDPISEHNRLYWYRQTLGQGPEFLTYFQNEAQLEKSRLLSDRFSAERPKGSFSTLEIQRTEQGDSAMYLCASSRGQSSYNEQFFGPGTRLTVL.

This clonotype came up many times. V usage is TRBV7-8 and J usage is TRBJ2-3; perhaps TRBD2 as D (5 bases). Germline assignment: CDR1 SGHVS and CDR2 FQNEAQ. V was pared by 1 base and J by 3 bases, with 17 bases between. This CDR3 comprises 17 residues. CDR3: CASSLERTLALTDTQYF. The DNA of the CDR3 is TGTGCCAGCAGCTTAGAAAGGACTCTAGCTTTGACAGATACGCAGTATTTT.

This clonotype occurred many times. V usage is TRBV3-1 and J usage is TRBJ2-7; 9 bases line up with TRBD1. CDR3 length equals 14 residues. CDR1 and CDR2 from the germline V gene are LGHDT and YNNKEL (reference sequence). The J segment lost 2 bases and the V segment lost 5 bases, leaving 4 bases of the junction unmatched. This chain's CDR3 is CASSLRDRAYEQYF. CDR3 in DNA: TGTGCCAGCAGCTTACGGGACAGGGCCTACGAGCAGTACTTC.

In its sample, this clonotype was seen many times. CDR3 protein: CSASLQTRGNNEQFF. The CDR3 DNA reads as TGCAGTGCTAGCCTCCAAACACGGGGGAACAATGAGCAGTTCTTC. V is TRBV20-1 and J is TRBJ2-1; a weak D match, TRBD2 (6 bases). Germline V CDR1 and CDR2: DFQATT, SNEGSKA (reference sequence). The CDR3 has 15 amino acids. The ends were cut back, 3 bases at V and 5 bases at J, with 17 bases in the middle.

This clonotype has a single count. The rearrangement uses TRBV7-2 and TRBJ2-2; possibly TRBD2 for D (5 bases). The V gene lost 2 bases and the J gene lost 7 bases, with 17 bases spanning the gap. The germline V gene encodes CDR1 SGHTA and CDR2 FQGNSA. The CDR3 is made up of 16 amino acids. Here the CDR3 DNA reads TGTGCCAGCAGCTTAATCGGGAACGGTATGGGCGGGGAGCTGTTTTTT. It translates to CASSLIGNGMGGELFF.

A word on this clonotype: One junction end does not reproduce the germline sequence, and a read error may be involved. In nucleotides, the CDR3 is TGTGCCAGCAGTGCAAGAGAGGCAGATACGCAGAATTTT. The encoded protein is CASSAREADTQNF. V gene TRBV2 combines with J gene TRBJ2-3; D not resolved. The CDR3 runs to 13 residues. Per the germline V gene, CDR1 is SNHLY and CDR2 is FYNNEI.

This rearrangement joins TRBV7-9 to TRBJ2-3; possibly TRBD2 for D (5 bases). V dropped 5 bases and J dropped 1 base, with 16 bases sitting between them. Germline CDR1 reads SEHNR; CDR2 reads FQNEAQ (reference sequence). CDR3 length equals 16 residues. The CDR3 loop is CASSTWSGSRTDTQYF. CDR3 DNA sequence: TGTGCCAGCAGCACCTGGTCGGGGAGCCGCACAGATACGCAGTATTTT.